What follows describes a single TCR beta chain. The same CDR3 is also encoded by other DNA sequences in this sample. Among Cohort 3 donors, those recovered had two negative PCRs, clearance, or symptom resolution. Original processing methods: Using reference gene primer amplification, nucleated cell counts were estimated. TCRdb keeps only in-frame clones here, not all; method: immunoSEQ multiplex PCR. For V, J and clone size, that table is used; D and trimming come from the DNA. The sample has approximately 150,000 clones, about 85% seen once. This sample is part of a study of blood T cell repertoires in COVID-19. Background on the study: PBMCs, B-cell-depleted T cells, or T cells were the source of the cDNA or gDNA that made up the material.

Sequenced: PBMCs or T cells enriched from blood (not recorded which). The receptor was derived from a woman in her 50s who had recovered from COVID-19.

Written as DNA, the CDR3 is TGTGCCAGCAGCCGACAGGTTAACACTGAAGCTTTCTTT. It yields the protein CASSRQVNTEAFF. The V gene is TRBV12-3 or TRBV12-4, the J gene TRBJ1-1; D possibly corresponds to TRBD1 (6 bases). Trimming shortened V by 6 bases and J by 2 bases, and 10 bases separated the two germline ends. This CDR3 comprises 13 residues.